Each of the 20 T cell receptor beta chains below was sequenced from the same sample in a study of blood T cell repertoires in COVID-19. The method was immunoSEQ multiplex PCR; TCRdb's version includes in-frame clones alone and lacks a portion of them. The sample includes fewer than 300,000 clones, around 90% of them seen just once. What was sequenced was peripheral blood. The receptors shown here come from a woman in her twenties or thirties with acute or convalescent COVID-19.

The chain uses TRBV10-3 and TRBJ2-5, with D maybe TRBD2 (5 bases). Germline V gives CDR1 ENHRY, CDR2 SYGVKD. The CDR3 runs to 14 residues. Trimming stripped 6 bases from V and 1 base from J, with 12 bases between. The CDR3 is CAISPGSPQETQYF. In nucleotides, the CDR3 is TGTGCCATCAGCCCGGGGTCCCCCCAAGAGACCCAGTACTTC.

The CDR3 DNA follows: TGTGCCAGCAGTTTCAGGCAGGGGTCATCACCCCTCCACTTT. This codes for CASSFRQGSSPLHF. The V call is TRBV27, the J call TRBJ1-6; possibly TRBD1 for D (6 bases). Germline-derived CDR1 and CDR2 are MNHEY and SMNVEV (reference sequence). Trimming shortened V by 3 bases and J by 10 bases, and 13 bases separated the two germline ends. The CDR3 has 14 amino acids.

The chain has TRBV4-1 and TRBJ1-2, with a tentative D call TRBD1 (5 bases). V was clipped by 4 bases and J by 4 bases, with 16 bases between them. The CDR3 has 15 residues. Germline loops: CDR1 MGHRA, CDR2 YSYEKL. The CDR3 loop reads CASSPNGAAGYGYTF. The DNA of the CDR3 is TGCGCCAGCAGCCCAAATGGGGCGGCAGGCTATGGCTACACCTTC.

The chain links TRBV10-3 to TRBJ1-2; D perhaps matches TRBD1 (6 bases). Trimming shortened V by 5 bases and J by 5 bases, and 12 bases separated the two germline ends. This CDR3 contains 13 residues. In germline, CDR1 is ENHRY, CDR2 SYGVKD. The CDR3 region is CAISQQGGYGYTF. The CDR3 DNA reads TGTGCCATCAGTCAACAGGGAGGGTATGGCTACACCTTC.

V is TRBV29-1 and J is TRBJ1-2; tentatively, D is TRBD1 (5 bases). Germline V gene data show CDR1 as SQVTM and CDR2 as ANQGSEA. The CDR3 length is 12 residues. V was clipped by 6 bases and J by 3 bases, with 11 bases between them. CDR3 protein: CSVRQSDYGYTF. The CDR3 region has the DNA TGCAGCGTCCGACAGAGCGACTATGGCTACACCTTC.

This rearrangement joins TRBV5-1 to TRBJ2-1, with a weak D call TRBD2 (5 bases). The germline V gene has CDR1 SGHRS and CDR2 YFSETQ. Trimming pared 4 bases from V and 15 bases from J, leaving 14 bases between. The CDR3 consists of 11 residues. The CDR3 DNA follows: TGCGCCAGCAGCGGAGGAGTATCGGTGTTCTTC. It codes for CASSGGVSVFF.

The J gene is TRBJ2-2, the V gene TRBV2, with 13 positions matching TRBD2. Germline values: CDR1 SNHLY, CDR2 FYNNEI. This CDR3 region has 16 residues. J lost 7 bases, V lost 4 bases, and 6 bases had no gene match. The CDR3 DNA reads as TGTGCCAGCAGTGGGACTAGCGGGAGACTCGGCGGGGAGCTGTTTTTT. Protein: CASSGTSGRLGGELFF.

The CDR3 coding sequence is TGTGCCAGCACCCCGAGGGGGCCAAACTATGGCTACACCTTC. The encoded protein is CASTPRGPNYGYTF. The chain employs TRBV5-6 and TRBJ1-2; TRBD1 matches at 7 bases. V lost 6 bases, J lost 2 bases, and 7 bases stayed unmatched. Looked up from germline, CDR1 is SGHDT and CDR2 is YYEEEE. This CDR3 is built from 14 residues.

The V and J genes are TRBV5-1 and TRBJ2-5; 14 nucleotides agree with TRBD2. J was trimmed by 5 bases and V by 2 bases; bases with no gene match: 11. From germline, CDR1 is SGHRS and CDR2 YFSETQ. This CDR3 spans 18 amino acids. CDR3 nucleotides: TGCGCCAGCAGCTTAAGGGGACTAGCGGGAGCAAGAAGGGAGACCCAGTACTTC. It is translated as CASSLRGLAGARRETQYF.

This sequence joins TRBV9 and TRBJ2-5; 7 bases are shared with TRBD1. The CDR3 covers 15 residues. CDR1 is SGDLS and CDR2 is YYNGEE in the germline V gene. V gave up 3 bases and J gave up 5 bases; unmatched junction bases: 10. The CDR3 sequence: CASSATTGFGETQYF. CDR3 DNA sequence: TGTGCCAGCAGCGCGACGACAGGGTTTGGGGAGACCCAGTACTTC.

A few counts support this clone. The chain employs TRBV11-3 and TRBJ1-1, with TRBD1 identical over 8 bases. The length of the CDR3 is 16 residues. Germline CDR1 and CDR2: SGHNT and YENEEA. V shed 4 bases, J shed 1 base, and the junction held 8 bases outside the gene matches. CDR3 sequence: CASSSISGGGNTEAFF. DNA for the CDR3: TGTGCCAGCAGCTCGATATCAGGGGGCGGGAACACTGAAGCTTTCTTT.

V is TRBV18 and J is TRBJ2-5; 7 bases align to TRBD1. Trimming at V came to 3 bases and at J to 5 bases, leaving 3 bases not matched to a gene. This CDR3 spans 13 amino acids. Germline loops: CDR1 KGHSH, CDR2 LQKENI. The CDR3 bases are TGTGCCAGCTCACCTACAGGGGAGGAGACCCAGTACTTC. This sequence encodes CASSPTGEETQYF.

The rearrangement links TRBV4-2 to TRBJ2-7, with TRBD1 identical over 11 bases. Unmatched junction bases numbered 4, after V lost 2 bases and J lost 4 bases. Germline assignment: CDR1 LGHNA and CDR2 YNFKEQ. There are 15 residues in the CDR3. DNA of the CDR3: TGTGCCAGCAGCCAACAGGGACAGGGGGGGTACGAGCAGTACTTC. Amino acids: CASSQQGQGGYEQYF.

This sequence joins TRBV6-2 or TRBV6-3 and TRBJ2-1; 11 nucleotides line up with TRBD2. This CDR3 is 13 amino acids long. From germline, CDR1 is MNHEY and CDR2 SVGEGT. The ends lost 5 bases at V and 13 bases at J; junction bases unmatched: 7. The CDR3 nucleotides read TGTGCCAGCAGTCAACTAGCGGGAGTGCTACAGTTCTTC. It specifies CASSQLAGVLQFF.

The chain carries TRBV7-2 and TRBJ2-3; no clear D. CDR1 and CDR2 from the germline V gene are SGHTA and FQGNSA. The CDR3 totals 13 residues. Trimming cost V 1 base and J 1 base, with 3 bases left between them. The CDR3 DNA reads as TGTGCCAGCAGCTTAGGCGGCACAGATACGCAGTATTTT. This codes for CASSLGGTDTQYF.

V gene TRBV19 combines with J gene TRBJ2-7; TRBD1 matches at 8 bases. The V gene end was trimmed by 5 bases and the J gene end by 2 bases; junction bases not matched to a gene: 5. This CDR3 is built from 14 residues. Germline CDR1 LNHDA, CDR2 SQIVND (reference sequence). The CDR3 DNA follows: TGTGCCAGTAGTCCAGGACAGGGACCCTACGAGCAGTACTTC. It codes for CASSPGQGPYEQYF.

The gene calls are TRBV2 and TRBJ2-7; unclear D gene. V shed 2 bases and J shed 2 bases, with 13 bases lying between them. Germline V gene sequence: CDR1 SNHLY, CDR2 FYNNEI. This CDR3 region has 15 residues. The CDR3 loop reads CASSEPGGVTYEQYF. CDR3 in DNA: TGTGCCAGCAGTGAACCGGGTGGAGTCACCTACGAGCAGTACTTC.

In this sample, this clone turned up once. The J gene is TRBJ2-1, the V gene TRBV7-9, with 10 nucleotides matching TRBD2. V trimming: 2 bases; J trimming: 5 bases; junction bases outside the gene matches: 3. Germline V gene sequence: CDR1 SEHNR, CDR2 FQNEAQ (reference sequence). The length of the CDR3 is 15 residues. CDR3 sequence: CASSLSLAGDNEQFF. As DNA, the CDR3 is TGTGCCAGCAGCTTAAGCCTAGCGGGAGACAATGAGCAGTTCTTC. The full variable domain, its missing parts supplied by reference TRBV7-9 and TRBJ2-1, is DTGVSQNPRHKITKRGQNVTFRCDPISEHNRLYWYRQTLGQGPEFLTYFQNEAQLEKSRLLSDRFSAERPKGSFSTLEIQRTEQGDSAMYLCASSLSLAGDNEQFFGPGTRLTVL.

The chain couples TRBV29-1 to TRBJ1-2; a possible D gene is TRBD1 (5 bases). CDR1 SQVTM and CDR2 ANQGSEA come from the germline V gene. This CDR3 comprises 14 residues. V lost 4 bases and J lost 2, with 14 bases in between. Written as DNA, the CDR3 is TGCAGCGTTGGGCCAGGGAACCCAAACTATGGCTACACCTTC. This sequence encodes CSVGPGNPNYGYTF.

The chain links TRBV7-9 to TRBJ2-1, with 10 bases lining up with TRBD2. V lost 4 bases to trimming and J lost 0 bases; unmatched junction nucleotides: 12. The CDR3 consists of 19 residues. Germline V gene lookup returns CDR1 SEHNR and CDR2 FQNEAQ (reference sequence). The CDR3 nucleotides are TGTGCCAGCAGCTCAGGACTAGCGGTACCAGGAATCTCCTACAATGAGCAGTTCTTC. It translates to CASSSGLAVPGISYNEQFF.